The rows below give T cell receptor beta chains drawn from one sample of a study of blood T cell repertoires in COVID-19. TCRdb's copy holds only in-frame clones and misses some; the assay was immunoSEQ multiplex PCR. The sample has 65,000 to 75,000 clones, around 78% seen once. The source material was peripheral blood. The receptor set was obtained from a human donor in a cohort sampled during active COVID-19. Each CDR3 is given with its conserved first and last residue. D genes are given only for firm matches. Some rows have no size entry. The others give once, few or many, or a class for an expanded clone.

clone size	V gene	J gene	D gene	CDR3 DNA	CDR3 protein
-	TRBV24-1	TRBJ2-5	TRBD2	TGTGCCACCAGTGGGGCGGGAGAAGGGACCCAGTACTTC	CATSGAGEGTQYF
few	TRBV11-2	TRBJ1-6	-	TGTGCCAGCAGCTTAGGGGGGCTTTCACCCCTCCACTTT	CASSLGGLSPLHF
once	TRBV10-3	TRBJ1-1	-	TGTGCCATCAGTGAGTCTACAGGGCAAGCTTTCTTT	CAISESTGQAFF
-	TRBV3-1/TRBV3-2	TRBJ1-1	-	TGTGCCAGCAGCTACAGGACCGTCCTGAACACTGAAGCTTTCTTT	CASSYRTVLNTEAFF
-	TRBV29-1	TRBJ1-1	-	TGCAGCGTTGGGAGGGGAGGGGACACTGAAGCTTTCTTT	CSVGRGGDTEAFF
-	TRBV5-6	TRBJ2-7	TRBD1	TGTGCCAGCAGACCCGGGACAGGAGGACTCATGATCTACGAGCAGTACTTC	CASRPGTGGLMIYEQYF
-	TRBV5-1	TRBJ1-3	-	TGCGCCAGCAGCTTGGCCGGAGCCCCCGGAAACACCATATATTTT	CASSLAGAPGNTIYF
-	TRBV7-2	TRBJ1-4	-	TGTGCCAGCAGCTTAGGTGGGACAAAAAACGAAAAACTGTTTTTT	CASSLGGTKNEKLFF
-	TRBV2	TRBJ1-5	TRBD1	TGTGCCAGCAGTGATGACAGGGGAGGTCAGCCCCAGCATTTT	CASSDDRGGQPQHF
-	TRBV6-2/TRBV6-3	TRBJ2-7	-	TGTGCCAGCAGTTCTACAGGGACCCCCTACGAGCAGTACTTC	CASSSTGTPYEQYF
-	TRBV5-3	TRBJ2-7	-	TGTGCCAGAAGCTTGCGAGGGAGACCCTACGAGCAGTACTTC	CARSLRGRPYEQYF
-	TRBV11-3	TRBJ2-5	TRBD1	TGTGCCAGCAGCACCCGAAAGGGGGCACAGGAGACCCAGTACTTC	CASSTRKGAQETQYF
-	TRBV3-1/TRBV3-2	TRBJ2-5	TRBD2	TGTGCCAGCAGCCAACCCATGACTAGCGGGAGTCTTGAGACCCAGTACTTC	CASSQPMTSGSLETQYF
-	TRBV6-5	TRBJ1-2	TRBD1	TGTGCCAGCAGTTATCGTGACAGGGGGCGCTATGGCTACACCTTC	CASSYRDRGRYGYTF
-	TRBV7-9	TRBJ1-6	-	TGTGCCAGCAGCGAGACAGTCGGTCGGGCACCCCTCCACTTT	CASSETVGRAPLHF
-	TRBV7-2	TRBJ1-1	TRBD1	TGTGCCAGCAGCTTACCGTCGAGACAGGGCACTGAAGCTTTCTTT	CASSLPSRQGTEAFF
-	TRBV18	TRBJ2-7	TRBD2	TGTGCCAGCTCACCAATGACTAGCGGGACCTCCTACGAGCAGTACTTC	CASSPMTSGTSYEQYF
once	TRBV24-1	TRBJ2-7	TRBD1	TGTGCCACCAGTGATTTATCAAACGGGGACAGGGGGCTTTTCTACGAGCAGTACTTC	CATSDLSNGDRGLFYEQYF